This section outlines one T cell receptor (beta chain) sequence together with its context. Its matching antigen is unknown. The data are from a study of T cell responses to AZD1222 COVID-19 vaccine. Study observations and caveats: Spike-specific TCR breadth and depth grew following two AZD1222 doses. CD4 TCRs associated with vaccination spanned spike, dominating at 160-218 and 743-854.

Germline values: CDR1 LGHDT, CDR2 YNNKEL (reference sequence). There are 14 residues in the CDR3. J was trimmed by 5 bases and V by 5 bases; bases with no gene match: 4. The assay was immunoSEQ multiplex PCR, and TCRdb's table has in-frame clones only and misses some. The data contain roughly 120,000 clones, roughly 86% of them singletons. The chain recombines TRBV3-1 (or the pseudogene TRBV3-2) with TRBJ1-5; 9 nucleotides align to TRBD1. This TCR came from an adult in good health. Sequences were derived from peripheral blood, sampled on day 0 of AZD1222 vaccination. CDR3 residues: CASSYRGRDQPQHF. The CDR3 DNA reads TGTGCCAGCAGCTACAGGGGGCGCGATCAGCCCCAGCATTTT.